This TCR beta chain emerged from a study of shared clonotypes between healthy human individuals (dated by TCRdb to about 2020). Background on the whole study: The cohort included a few men and a couple of women between 18 and 49 years of age. Each donor's leukapheresis produced roughly between about 0.85 and 10 billion PBMCs. For each donor, CD4 naive and CD4 memory were each run on three plates, CD8 naive on two plates, and CD8 memory on one plate. Different laboratories and diverse techniques were used to prepare libraries and sequence TCR repertoires, to increase sequencing depth and limit assay-specific biases. Blood TCR repertoires of about 5 healthy adults were deeply sequenced to estimate repertoire size and the extent of clonotype sharing between individuals.

Note on this clone: This receptor's antigen is unknown. No base-level quality is on record; no much larger clone is a single base apart.

Broader findings and caveats from the paper: Sampling was restricted to blood, and TCR repertoires in tissues likely differ from the TCR repertoires found in blood. Based on pairwise subsampling, the degree of clonotype sharing among donors was expected to be affected by sequencing depth. Incomplete sequencing was indicated by rarefaction of sorted-subset datasets, despite the large sequencing depth. Higher generation probabilities were observed for clonotypes shared by all four sorted-subset donors than for non-shared clonotypes. Because the study included a small number of donors, the genetic and exposure-history diversity represented was limited. Naive subsets generally had larger estimated clonotype richness than memory subsets did. When several donors were compared, the shared fraction of clonotypes was about 5% for naive CD4, 3.5% for naive CD8, 2% to 2.5% for memory CD4, and roughly 0.43% for memory CD8.

Using the deep immunoSEQ assay, TCR CDR3 regions were amplified from genomic DNA by multiplex PCR. Genomic DNA extracted from each cell subset was distributed evenly over all wells of several immunoSEQ 96-well plates, and each plate served as one replicate. For sorted subsets, each replicate PCR was loaded with approximately 0.2 ug genomic DNA, equivalent to 30,000 or so T cell genomes. Purified libraries were measured with a Qubit 3.0 fluorometer, size-checked on a Bioanalyzer 2100, and measured again with the KAPA Library Quantification kit. A separate single-read 150-cycle Illumina NextSeq 550 flow cell was used to sequence each immunoSEQ 96-well plate. The original pipeline was this. Because the immunoSEQ output held only junctional sequences and lacked quality scores, the filtering could not match the filtering applied to full-length reads. To assign V/J genes and CDR3, sequences were annotated against IMGT germline references using PyIR, a Python wrapper for IgBLAST v1.9. Reads with weak V/J assignments (E-value above 1e-6), missing CDR3, stop codons, out-of-frame junctions, or ambiguous translated residues were removed. V3J clonotypes were defined as sequences sharing an identical inferred V gene, J gene, and CDR3 amino acid sequence. The percentage overlap between two repertoires was calculated by dividing the number of shared unique clonotypes by the size of the smaller repertoire. Repertoire richness was assessed with RTK rarefaction, the Chao1 estimator, and Recon v2.1 estimates of unobserved clonotypes. Generation probabilities for all TCRbeta clonotypes obtained by the gDNA method from a few donors were computed using OLGA. TCRdb's version of the immuneACCESS table is confined to in-frame rearrangements and falls short of the full clone set. An unresolved V gene accounts for under half of the shortfall where checked; the remainder is of unknown origin. The D gene and trimming were derived from the DNA, and the V and J assignments and clone size from that table. Present in this sample are under 1,100,000 clones, 75% of which were seen just once. About 1.5% of the sample is held by the ten biggest clonotypes.

Healthy HIV-negative adults with no recently reported acute infections or vaccinations were included as donors. Only Caucasian adults living in Nashville, Tennessee, USA were represented among the donors. Magnetic negative selection was used to enrich CD4+ T cells, after which naive cells were positively selected on CD45RA and the negative fraction became the memory subset. After blood collection by leukapheresis, PBMCs were isolated using Ficoll-Histopaque density gradient centrifugation and then cryopreserved in the vapor phase of liquid nitrogen. Purity and quantity of every magnetically sorted T cell population were checked by analytical flow cytometry. Each sorted fraction had its genomic DNA isolated and then quantified by UV absorbance on a Nanodrop 2000c. The junction carries 20 bases between V and J, which are trimmed by 4 bases and 5 bases respectively. The CDR3 sequence holds 16 residues, the cysteine and phenylalanine included. This entry keeps only the CDR3 DNA: 48 bases, framed from base 1. As encoded in the germline V gene, CDR1 is SGHRS while CDR2 is YFSETQ.

The chain joins TRBV5-1 to TRBJ2-3, with TRBD1 as a weak D call on 6 bases. This sequence was found in a man aged 18 to 35 in good health. Sequencing used memory CD4+ T cells sorted from blood. The intended sense of this specimen's cell subset or site label: CD45RA-negative fraction. The bases are TGCGCCAGCAGCCCTAATGGGGGCCGTGATGGAGATACGCAGTATTTT. Translated, this gives CASSPNGGRDGDTQYF. The full variable domain, with segments outside the CDR3 supplied by the reference TRBV5-1 and TRBJ2-3 proteins, appears as KAGVTQTPRYLIKTRGQQVTLSCSPISGHRSVSWYQQTPGQGLQFLFEYFSETQRNKGNFPGRFSGRQFSNSRSEMNVSTLELGDSALYLCASSPNGGRDGDTQYFGPGTRLTVL.